This TCR beta chain comes out of a study of blood T cell repertoires in COVID-19. The V and J ends lost 0 bases and 10 bases, in that order; junction bases with no gene match: 5. The CDR3 totals 14 residues. The germline V gene has CDR1 MNHEY and CDR2 SVGEGT. Assay used: immunoSEQ multiplex PCR; TCRdb lists only in-frame clones, some missing. The sample records 150,000 or so clones, about 81% being singletons. V is TRBV6-2 or TRBV6-3 and J is TRBJ2-4; TRBD2 agrees at 8 bases. This TCR derives from a woman in her 70s with acute or convalescent COVID-19. What was sequenced was peripheral blood. The CDR3, as DNA: TGTGCCAGCAGTTACTCCGAGCTAGCGGGTATTCAGTACTTC. The encoded protein is CASSYSELAGIQYF.